This is a list of T cell receptor beta chains from one sample in a study of early T cells in non-severe SARS-CoV-2 infection. TCRdb processed the 5' RACE reads anew with MiXCR; each CDR3 protein has one entry. This table has about 83,000 distinct CDR3 sequences, 9% to 15% appearing once. The sequenced material came from whole blood. The source is an adult who was a healthcare worker with PCR-confirmed SARS-CoV-2 infection or an uninfected control (not recorded which). Both conserved end residues are part of each CDR3. A D gene is named only where the DNA matches it firmly. Size is omitted from some rows. Given values are once, few, many or a class for expanded clones.

TRBJ2-5,NA,TRBD1,TRBV4-1,CASSLGPSGTDQETQYF,TGCGCCAGCAGCCTCGGACCCTCCGGGACAGACCAAGAGACCCAGTACTTC
TRBJ2-5,NA,NA,TRBV6-1,CASSAPGTETQYF,TGTGCCAGCAGTGCGCCGGGGACAGAGACCCAGTACTTC
TRBJ1-5,few,NA,TRBV12-3/TRBV12-4,CASSFRGDQPQHF,TGTGCCAGCAGTTTTCGGGGAGATCAGCCCCAGCATTTT
TRBJ1-5,NA,NA,TRBV29-1,CSVQQGSGNQPQHF,TGCAGCGTCCAACAGGGTAGTGGCAATCAGCCCCAGCATTTT
TRBJ1-2,few,NA,TRBV3-1,CASSQGQGYNYGYTF,TGTGCCAGCAGCCAGGGACAAGGGTACAACTATGGCTACACCTTC
TRBJ1-1,many,TRBD1,TRBV20-1,CSWDRNTEAFF,TGCAGTTGGGACAGAAACACTGAAGCTTTCTTT
TRBJ1-1,few,TRBD1,TRBV5-1,CASSLTQGHGTEAFF,TGCGCCAGCAGCTTGACACAGGGGCACGGGACTGAAGCTTTCTTT
TRBJ2-7,NA,TRBD1,TRBV29-1,CRAGTVFYEQYF,TGCAGGGCCGGGACAGTTTTTTACGAGCAGTACTTC
TRBJ1-5,NA,NA,TRBV19,CATNRGGRNQPQHF,TGTGCCACCAACCGCGGGGGAAGGAATCAGCCCCAGCATTTT
TRBJ2-7,many,TRBD1,TRBV6-5,CASSRDRTSYEQYF,TGTGCCAGCAGTCGGGACAGAACCTCCTACGAGCAGTACTTC
TRBJ1-1,NA,NA,TRBV6-1,CASRQGVNTEAFF,TGTGCCAGCAGGCAAGGAGTGAACACTGAAGCTTTCTTT
TRBJ2-1,NA,TRBD2,TRBV11-2,CASSSLRGSGAYNEQFF,TGTGCCAGCAGCTCCCTCCGGGGTAGCGGGGCCTACAATGAGCAGTTCTTC
TRBJ2-7,many,NA,TRBV12-3/TRBV12-4,CASSPRGGARSYEQYF,TGTGCCAGCAGTCCCAGGGGGGGGGCGCGCTCCTACGAGCAGTACTTC
TRBJ2-6,NA,NA,TRBV18,CASSLMGSSAVNVLTF,TGTGCCAGCTCACTCATGGGGTCTTCCGCGGTCAACGTCCTGACTTTC
TRBJ2-7,NA,TRBD1,TRBV20-1,CSARITRDSYEQYF,TGCAGTGCTAGGATAACCCGGGACAGCTACGAGCAGTACTTC
TRBJ2-5,many,NA,TRBV27,CASRPNPVQETQYF,TGTGCCAGCAGACCGAACCCGGTTCAAGAGACCCAGTACTTC
TRBJ2-3,few,TRBD2,TRBV6-5,CASSPGLAIDTQYF,TGTGCCAGCAGTCCGGGACTAGCAATAGATACGCAGTATTTT
TRBJ2-3,NA,NA,TRBV12-3/TRBV12-4,CASLSGSTDTQYF,TGTGCCAGCCTCAGCGGAAGCACAGATACGCAGTATTTT
TRBJ1-1,NA,TRBD1,TRBV7-9,CASSFSGGRGTEAFF,TGTGCCAGCAGCTTCTCAGGGGGAAGAGGCACTGAAGCTTTCTTT
TRBJ2-7,few,NA,TRBV11-2,CASSLDRGSEQYF,TGTGCCAGCAGCTTAGATAGGGGTTCCGAGCAGTACTTC
TRBJ2-1,NA,TRBD2,TRBV6-2/TRBV6-3,CASRFLAGVGYNEQFF,TGTGCCAGCAGATTCTTAGCGGGAGTGGGCTACAATGAGCAGTTCTTC
TRBJ2-7,NA,TRBD1,TRBV20-1,CSARDQTGLQEQYF,TGCAGTGCTAGAGATCAGACAGGGTTACAAGAGCAGTACTTC
TRBJ2-7,many,NA,TRBV3-1,CASSQFSYEQYF,TGTGCCAGCAGCCAGTTCTCCTACGAGCAGTACTTC
TRBJ1-5,NA,NA,TRBV19,CASSRTEVRGQPQHF,TGTGCCAGTAGTCGGACGGAGGTCAGAGGTCAGCCCCAGCATTTT
TRBJ2-2,few,NA,TRBV29-1,CSAQTDTGELFF,TGCAGCGCACAGACGGACACCGGGGAGCTGTTTTTT
TRBJ2-7,many,NA,TRBV9,CASSVVDGSYEQYF,TGTGCCAGCAGCGTAGTTGACGGTTCCTACGAGCAGTACTTC
TRBJ2-3,NA,TRBD2,TRBV7-9,CASSLGYTSGRHTDTQYF,TGTGCCAGCAGCTTGGGATATACTAGCGGGAGGCACACAGATACGCAGTATTTT
TRBJ2-1,NA,NA,TRBV7-2,CASSRGIRDEQFF,TGTGCCAGCAGCCGCGGCATCAGGGATGAGCAGTTCTTC
TRBJ2-3,NA,NA,TRBV12-5,CASGLGSRGISTDTQYF,TGTGCTAGTGGTTTGGGTTCCAGGGGCATTAGCACAGATACGCAGTATTTT
TRBJ2-7,NA,NA,TRBV6-5,CASRSAGQFYEQYF,TGTGCCAGCAGGTCAGCGGGACAGTTCTACGAGCAGTACTTC
TRBJ1-5,many,NA,TRBV9,CASSGTDPNQPQHF,TGTGCCAGCAGCGGGACAGACCCCAATCAGCCCCAGCATTTT
TRBJ2-7,many,NA,TRBV27,CASTLAVLREQYF,TGTGCCAGCACCCTCGCGGTACTGAGGGAGCAGTACTTC
TRBJ2-3,few,NA,TRBV4-1,CASSQDRATDTQYF,TGCGCCAGCAGCCAAGATAGAGCCACAGATACGCAGTATTTT
TRBJ2-3,NA,TRBD2,TRBV12-3/TRBV12-4,CASSLRLATSTDTQYF,TGTGCCAGCAGTCTCCGACTAGCGACTAGCACAGATACGCAGTATTTT
TRBJ2-1,many,NA,TRBV27,CASSLTQRGGNEQFF,TGTGCCAGCAGTTTAACCCAGAGGGGGGGCAATGAGCAGTTCTTC
TRBJ2-1,few,NA,TRBV7-2,CASSPPGQFFYNEQFF,TGTGCCAGCAGCCCCCCCGGGCAATTTTTCTACAATGAGCAGTTCTTC
TRBJ2-3,NA,NA,TRBV25-1,CASSESRDAFTDTQYF,TGTGCCAGCAGTGAATCCCGGGACGCTTTCACAGATACGCAGTATTTT
TRBJ1-5,NA,TRBD1,TRBV5-8,CAGHRGWGNQPQHF,TGTGCCGGCCACAGGGGATGGGGCAATCAGCCCCAGCATTTT
TRBJ1-1,NA,NA,TRBV5-1,CASKPGTNTEAFF,TGCGCCAGCAAGCCGGGAACGAACACTGAAGCTTTCTTT